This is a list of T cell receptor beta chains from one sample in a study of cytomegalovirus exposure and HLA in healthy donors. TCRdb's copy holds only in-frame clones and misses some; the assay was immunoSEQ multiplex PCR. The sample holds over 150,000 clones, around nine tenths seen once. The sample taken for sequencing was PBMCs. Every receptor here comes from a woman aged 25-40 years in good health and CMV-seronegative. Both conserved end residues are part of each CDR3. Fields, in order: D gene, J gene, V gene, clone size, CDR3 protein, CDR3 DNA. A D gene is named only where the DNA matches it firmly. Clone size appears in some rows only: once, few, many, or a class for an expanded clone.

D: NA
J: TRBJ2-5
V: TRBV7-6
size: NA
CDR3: CASSQRETQYF
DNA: TGTGCCAGCAGCCAACGGGAGACCCAGTACTTC

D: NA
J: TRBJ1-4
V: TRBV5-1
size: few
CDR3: CASSLQGGATNEKLFF
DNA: TGCGCCAGCAGCCTGCAGGGAGGGGCAACTAATGAAAAACTGTTTTTT

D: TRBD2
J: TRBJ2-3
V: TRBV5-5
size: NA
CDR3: CASSLPTSGLRTDTQYF
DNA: TGTGCCAGCAGCTTACCTACTAGCGGCCTACGCACAGATACGCAGTATTTT

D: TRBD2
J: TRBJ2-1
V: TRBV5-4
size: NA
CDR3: CASSYSPSGSDEQFF
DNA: TGTGCCAGCAGCTATTCACCTAGCGGGAGCGATGAGCAGTTCTTC

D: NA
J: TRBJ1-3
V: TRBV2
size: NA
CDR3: CASSAQGPGGNTIYF
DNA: TGTGCCAGCAGTGCGCAGGGGCCGGGTGGAAACACCATATATTTT

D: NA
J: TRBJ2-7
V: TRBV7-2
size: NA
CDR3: CASSSPWQAQTYEQYF
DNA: TGTGCCAGCAGCTCTCCTTGGCAGGCACAGACCTACGAGCAGTACTTC

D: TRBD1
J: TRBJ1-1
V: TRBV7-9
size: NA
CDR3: CASSLYSGQRNTEAFF
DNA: TGTGCCAGCAGCTTATACTCGGGACAGCGAAACACTGAAGCTTTCTTT

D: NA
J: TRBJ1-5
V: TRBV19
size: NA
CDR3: CASSTPLGRPSNQPQHF
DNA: TGTGCCAGTAGTACTCCTTTGGGCCGACCTAGCAATCAGCCCCAGCATTTT

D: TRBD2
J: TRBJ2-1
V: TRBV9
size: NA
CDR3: CASSVDPPSGTVNEQFF
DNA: TGTGCCAGCAGCGTAGACCCCCCTAGCGGGACGGTCAATGAGCAGTTCTTC

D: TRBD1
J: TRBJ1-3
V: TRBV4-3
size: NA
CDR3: CASSQDLAGQGRVDTIYF
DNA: TGCGCCAGCAGCCAAGATCTGGCGGGACAGGGGAGGGTGGACACCATATATTTT

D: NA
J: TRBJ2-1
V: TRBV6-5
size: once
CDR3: CASSSLKGVGNEQFF
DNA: TGTGCCAGCAGTTCCCTGAAGGGAGTGGGCAATGAGCAGTTCTTC

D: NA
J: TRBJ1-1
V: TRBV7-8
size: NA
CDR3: CASSFHRVPEAFF
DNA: TGTGCCAGCAGCTTTCACAGGGTTCCTGAAGCTTTCTTT

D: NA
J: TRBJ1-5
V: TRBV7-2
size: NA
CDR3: CASSKGGDPAQPQHF
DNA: TGTGCCAGCAGCAAAGGGGGGGATCCGGCTCAGCCCCAGCATTTT

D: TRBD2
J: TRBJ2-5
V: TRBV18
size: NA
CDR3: CASSPVLAGVKEETQYF
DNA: TGTGCCAGCTCACCCGTCCTAGCGGGAGTCAAGGAAGAGACCCAGTACTTC

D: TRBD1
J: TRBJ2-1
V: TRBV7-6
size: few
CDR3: CASRPGGASYNEQFF
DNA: TGTGCCAGCAGACCAGGGGGCGCGTCCTACAATGAGCAGTTCTTC

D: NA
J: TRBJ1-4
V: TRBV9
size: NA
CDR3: CASSDQQGWLGKLFF
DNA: TGTGCCAGCAGCGACCAACAGGGATGGTTGGGAAAACTGTTTTTT

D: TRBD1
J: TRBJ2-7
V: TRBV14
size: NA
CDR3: CASSQPGQGVYEQYF
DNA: TGTGCCAGCAGCCAACCGGGACAGGGGGTTTACGAGCAGTACTTC

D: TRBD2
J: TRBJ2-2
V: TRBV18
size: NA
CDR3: CASSPRTSGSNTGELFF
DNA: TGTGCCAGCTCACCACGGACTAGCGGGAGCAACACCGGGGAGCTGTTTTTT

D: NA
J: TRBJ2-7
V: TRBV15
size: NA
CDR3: CATSRDRGGGEQYF
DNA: TGTGCCACCAGCAGAGATCGAGGAGGCGGCGAGCAGTACTTC

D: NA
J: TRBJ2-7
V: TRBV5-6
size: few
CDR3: CASSLRGHVYEQYF
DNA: TGTGCCAGCAGCTTGCGCGGCCACGTCTACGAGCAGTACTTC

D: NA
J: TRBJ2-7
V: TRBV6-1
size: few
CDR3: CASSPRSYEQYF
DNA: TGTGCCAGCAGTCCCCGCTCCTACGAGCAGTACTTC

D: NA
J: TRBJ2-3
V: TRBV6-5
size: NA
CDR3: CASSYSARRDTQYF
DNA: TGTGCCAGCAGTTATAGCGCGAGAAGGGATACGCAGTATTTT

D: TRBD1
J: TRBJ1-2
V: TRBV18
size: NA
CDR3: CASSFTGGVGYTF
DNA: TGTGCCAGCTCATTTACAGGGGGCGTCGGCTACACCTTC

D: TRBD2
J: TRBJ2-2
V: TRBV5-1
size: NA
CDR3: CASSPGASGVHGELFF
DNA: TGCGCCAGCAGCCCCGGGGCTAGCGGGGTTCACGGGGAGCTGTTTTTT

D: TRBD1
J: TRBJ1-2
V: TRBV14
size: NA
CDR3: CASSPPGQGFLYGYTF
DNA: TGTGCCAGCAGCCCCCCCGGACAGGGATTCCTCTATGGCTACACCTTC

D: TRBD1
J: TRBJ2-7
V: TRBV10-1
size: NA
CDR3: CASSESLGQGSEQYF
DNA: TGCGCCAGCAGTGAGTCTTTGGGACAGGGTTCCGAGCAGTACTTC

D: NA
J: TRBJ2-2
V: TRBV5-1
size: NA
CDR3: CASSLSTGTNTGELFF
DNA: TGCGCCAGCAGCTTGAGTACGGGAACAAACACCGGGGAGCTGTTTTTT

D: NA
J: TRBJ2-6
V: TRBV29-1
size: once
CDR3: CSVDRDSGANVLTF
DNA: TGCAGCGTTGATCGGGACTCTGGGGCCAACGTCCTGACTTTC

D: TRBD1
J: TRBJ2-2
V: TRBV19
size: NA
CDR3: CASWTGMRTGELFF
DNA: TGTGCCAGTTGGACAGGGATGAGGACCGGGGAGCTGTTTTTT

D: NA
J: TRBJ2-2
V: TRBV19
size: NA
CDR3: CASSRVTGELFF
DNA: TGTGCCAGCTCTAGAGTCACCGGGGAGCTGTTTTTT

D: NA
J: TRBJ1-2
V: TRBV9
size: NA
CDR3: CASSTETGGYTF
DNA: TGTGCCAGCAGCACCGAGACGGGTGGCTACACCTTC

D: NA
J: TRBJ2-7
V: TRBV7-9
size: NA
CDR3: CASSLTGVGEQYF
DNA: TGTGCCAGCAGCTTGACCGGGGTTGGCGAGCAGTACTTC

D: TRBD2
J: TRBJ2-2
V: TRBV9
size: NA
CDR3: CASSVLAGTTGELFF
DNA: TGTGCCAGCAGCGTACTAGCGGGGACCACCGGGGAGCTGTTTTTT

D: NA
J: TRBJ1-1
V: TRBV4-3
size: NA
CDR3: CASSQEGLRNTEAFF
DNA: TGCGCCAGCAGCCAAGAAGGACTGAGGAACACTGAAGCTTTCTTT